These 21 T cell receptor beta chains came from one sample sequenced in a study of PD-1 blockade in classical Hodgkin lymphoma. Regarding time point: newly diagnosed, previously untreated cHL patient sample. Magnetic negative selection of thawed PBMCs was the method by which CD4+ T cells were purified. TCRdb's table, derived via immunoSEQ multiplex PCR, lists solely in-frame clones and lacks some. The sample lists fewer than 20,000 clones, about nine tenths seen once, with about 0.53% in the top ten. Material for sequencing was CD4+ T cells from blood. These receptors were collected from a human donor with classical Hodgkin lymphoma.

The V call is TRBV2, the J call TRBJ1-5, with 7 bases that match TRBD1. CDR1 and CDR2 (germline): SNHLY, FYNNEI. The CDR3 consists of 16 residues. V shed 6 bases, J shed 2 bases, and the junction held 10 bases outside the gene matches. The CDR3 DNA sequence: TGTGCCAGCAGGCAAACAGGGGTGCTAGGCAATCAGCCCCAGCATTTT. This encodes CASRQTGVLGNQPQHF.

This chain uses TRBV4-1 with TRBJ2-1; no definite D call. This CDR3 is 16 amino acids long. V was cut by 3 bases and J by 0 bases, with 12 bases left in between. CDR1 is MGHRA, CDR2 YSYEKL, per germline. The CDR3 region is CASSQIDIVSYNEQFF. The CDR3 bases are TGCGCCAGCAGCCAGATAGACATCGTCTCCTACAATGAGCAGTTCTTC.

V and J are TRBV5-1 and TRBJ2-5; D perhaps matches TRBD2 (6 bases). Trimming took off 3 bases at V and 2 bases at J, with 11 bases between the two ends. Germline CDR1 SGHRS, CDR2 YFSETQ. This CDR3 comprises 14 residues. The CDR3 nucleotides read TGCGCCAGCAGCTACCGGGACTTGCAAGAGACCCAGTACTTC. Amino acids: CASSYRDLQETQYF.

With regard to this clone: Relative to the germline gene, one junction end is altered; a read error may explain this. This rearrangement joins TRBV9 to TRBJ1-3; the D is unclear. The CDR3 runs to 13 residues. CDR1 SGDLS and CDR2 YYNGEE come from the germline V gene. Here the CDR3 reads CASSVGTGNTIYF. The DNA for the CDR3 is TGTGCCAGCAGCGTAGGGACTGGGAACACCATATATTTT.

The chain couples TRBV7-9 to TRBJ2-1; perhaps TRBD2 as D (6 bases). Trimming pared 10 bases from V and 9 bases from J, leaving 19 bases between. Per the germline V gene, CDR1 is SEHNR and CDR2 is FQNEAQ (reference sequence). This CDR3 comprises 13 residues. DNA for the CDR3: TGTGCCACCTCAGGGTCTCGGGGGTTTGAGCAGTTCTTC. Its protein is CATSGSRGFEQFF. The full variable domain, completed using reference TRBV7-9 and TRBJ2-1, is DTGVSQNPRHKITKRGQNVTFRCDPISEHNRLYWYRQTLGQGPEFLTYFQNEAQLEKSRLLSDRFSAERPKGSFSTLEIQRTEQGDSAMYLCATSGSRGFEQFFGPGTRLTVL.

DNA for the CDR3: TGCGCCAGCAGCTTGGCCGGGGGTCTAGGTAATGAGCAGTTCTTC. It yields the protein CASSLAGGLGNEQFF. The rearrangement uses TRBV5-1 and TRBJ2-1, with TRBD2 as a possible D gene (6 bases). Germline V gives CDR1 SGHRS, CDR2 YFSETQ. The CDR3 sequence is 15 residues long. The germline V and J ends were trimmed by 0 bases and 7 bases, with 14 bases remaining between them. The whole variable domain, filled in from reference TRBV5-1 and TRBJ2-1, reads KAGVTQTPRYLIKTRGQQVTLSCSPISGHRSVSWYQQTPGQGLQFLFEYFSETQRNKGNFPGRFSGRQFSNSRSEMNVSTLELGDSALYLCASSLAGGLGNEQFFGPGTRLTVL.

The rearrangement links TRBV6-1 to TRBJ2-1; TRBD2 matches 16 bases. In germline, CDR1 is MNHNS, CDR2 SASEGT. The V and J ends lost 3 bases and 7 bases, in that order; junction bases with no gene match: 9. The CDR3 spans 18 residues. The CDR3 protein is CASSDPGLAGGRVNEQFF. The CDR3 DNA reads TGTGCCAGCAGTGACCCGGGACTAGCGGGAGGGCGGGTGAATGAGCAGTTCTTC.

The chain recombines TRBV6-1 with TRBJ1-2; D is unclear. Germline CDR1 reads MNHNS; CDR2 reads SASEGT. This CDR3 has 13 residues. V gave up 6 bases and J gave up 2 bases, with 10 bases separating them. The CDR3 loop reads CASSGTVNYGYTF. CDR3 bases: TGTGCCAGCAGCGGAACAGTGAACTATGGCTACACCTTC.

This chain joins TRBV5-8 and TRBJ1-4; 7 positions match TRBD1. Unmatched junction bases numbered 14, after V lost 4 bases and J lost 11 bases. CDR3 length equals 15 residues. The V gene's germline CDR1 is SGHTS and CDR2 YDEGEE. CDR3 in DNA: TGTGCCAGCAGCCAAACCCCCCCGACAGGGAGTAAACTGTTTTTT. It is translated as CASSQTPPTGSKLFF.

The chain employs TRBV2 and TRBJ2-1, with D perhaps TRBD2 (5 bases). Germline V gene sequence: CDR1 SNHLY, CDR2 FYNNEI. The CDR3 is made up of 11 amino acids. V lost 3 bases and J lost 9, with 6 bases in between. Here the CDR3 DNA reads TGTGCCAGCAGTGATGCGGGTGAGCAGTTCTTC. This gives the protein CASSDAGEQFF.

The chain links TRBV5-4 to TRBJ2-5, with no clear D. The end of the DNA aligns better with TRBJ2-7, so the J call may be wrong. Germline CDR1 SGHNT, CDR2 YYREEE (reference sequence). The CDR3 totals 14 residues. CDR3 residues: CASSLDYSSYEQYF. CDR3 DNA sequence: TGTGCCAGCAGCTTGGACTATTCCTCCTACGAGCAGTACTTC.

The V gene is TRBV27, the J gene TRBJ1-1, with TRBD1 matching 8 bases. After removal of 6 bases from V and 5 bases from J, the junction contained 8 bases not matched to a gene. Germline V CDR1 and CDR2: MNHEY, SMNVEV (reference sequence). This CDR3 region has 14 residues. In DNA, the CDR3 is TGTGCCAGCAGGGACCCAGGGGGCGCGACTGAAGCTTTCTTT. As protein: CASRDPGGATEAFF.

CDR3 in DNA: TGTGCCAGCAGTTTCTACCGGAACACTGAAGCTTTCTTT. It yields the protein CASSFYRNTEAFF. The rearrangement uses TRBV27 and TRBJ1-1; the D is unclear. The CDR3 runs to 13 residues. With 3 bases removed from V and 1 base from J, the gap between germline ends came to 6 bases. The germline CDR1 and CDR2 sequences are MNHEY and SMNVEV (reference sequence).

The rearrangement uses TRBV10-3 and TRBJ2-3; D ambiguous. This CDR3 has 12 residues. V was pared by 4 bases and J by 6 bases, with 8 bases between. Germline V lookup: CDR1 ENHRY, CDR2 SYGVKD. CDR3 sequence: CAISALTDTQYF. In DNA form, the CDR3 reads TGTGCCATCAGTGCACTCACGGATACGCAGTATTTT.

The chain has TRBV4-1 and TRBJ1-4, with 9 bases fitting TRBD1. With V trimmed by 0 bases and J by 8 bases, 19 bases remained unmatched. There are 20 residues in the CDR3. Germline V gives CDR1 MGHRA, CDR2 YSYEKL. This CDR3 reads CASSQERDRGRITVWEKLFF. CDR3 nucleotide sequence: TGCGCCAGCAGCCAAGAAAGAGACAGGGGGAGAATTACTGTTTGGGAAAAACTGTTTTTT.

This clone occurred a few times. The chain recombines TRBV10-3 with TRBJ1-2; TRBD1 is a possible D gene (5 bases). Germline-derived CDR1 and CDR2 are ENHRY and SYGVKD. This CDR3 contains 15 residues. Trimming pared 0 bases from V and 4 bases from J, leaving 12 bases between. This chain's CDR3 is CAISESQGLSYGYTF. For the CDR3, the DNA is TGTGCCATCAGTGAGTCTCAGGGACTCAGCTATGGCTACACCTTC.

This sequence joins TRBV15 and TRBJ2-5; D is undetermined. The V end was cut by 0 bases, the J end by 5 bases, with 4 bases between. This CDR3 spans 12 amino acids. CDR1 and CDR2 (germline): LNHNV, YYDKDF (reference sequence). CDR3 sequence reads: CATSRDWETQYF. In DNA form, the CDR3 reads TGTGCCACCAGCAGAGATTGGGAGACCCAGTACTTC.

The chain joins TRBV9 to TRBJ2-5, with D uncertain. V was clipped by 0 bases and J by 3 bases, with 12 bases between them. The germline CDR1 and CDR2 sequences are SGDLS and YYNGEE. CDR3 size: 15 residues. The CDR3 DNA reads TGTGCCAGCAGCGTAGCATTCGGCTCCAAAGAGACCCAGTACTTC. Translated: CASSVAFGSKETQYF.

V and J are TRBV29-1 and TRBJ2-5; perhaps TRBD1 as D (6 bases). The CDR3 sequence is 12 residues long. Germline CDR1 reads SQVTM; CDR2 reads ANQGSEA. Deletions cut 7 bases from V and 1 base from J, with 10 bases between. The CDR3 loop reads CSAGQTQETQYF. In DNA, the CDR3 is TGCAGCGCCGGACAGACCCAAGAGACCCAGTACTTC.

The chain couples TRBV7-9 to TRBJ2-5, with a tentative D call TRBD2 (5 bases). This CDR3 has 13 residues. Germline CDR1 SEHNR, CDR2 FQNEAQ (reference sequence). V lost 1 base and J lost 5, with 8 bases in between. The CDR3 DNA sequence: TGTGCCAGCAGCTTAGGAGGGTTTGAGACCCAGTACTTC. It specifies CASSLGGFETQYF.

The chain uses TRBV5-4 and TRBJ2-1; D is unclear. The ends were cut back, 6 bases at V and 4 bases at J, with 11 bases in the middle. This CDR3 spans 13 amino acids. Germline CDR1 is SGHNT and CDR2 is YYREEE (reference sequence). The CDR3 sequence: CASTFVGYNEQFF. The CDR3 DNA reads TGTGCCAGCACCTTCGTGGGGTACAATGAGCAGTTCTTC.